These 2 T cell receptor beta chains were sequenced from one sample in a study of cytomegalovirus exposure and HLA in healthy donors. PCR amplification relied on 60 Vbeta primers (plus 13 Jbeta primers). Libraries were prepared by immunoSEQ multiplex PCR; TCRdb keeps only in-frame clonotypes and omits some of them. The data show 100,000 to 130,000 clones, over 60% seen once. The sample comprised PBMCs. The receptors shown here come from a male donor in good health and CMV-seronegative.

This clone was counted a few times. The V gene is TRBV5-1, the J gene TRBJ2-3; a weak D match, TRBD1 (5 bases). This CDR3 contains 13 residues. Germline loops: CDR1 SGHRS, CDR2 YFSETQ. V lost 6 bases and J 5 bases, leaving 13 bases between the germline ends. CDR3 residues: CASTGALGDTQYF. The CDR3 DNA is TGCGCCAGCACTGGGGCCTTGGGAGATACGCAGTATTTT.

V gene TRBV7-2 combines with J gene TRBJ2-3; D is perhaps TRBD2 (6 bases). Per germline, CDR1 SGHTA and CDR2 FQGNSA. Trimming cost V 5 bases and J 7 bases, with 19 bases left between them. This CDR3 has 15 amino acids. CDR3 DNA: TGTGCCAGCAGCCTCACCGGGACTCCCGGAAATACGCAGTATTTT. Translation gives CASSLTGTPGNTQYF.